This T cell receptor beta chain derives from a study of blood T cells in healthy people across ages (dated by TCRdb to the mid-2010s). Study-level background: In model experiments, template switching captured roughly one uniquely barcoded TCR beta cDNA molecule for every two T cells. To avoid experimental bias, donors of different ages were randomly spread across the sequencing lanes. Donors were grouped into four age groups: young (average roughly 17 years), middle-aged (about 38), aged (about 59) and long-lived (approximately 82). Using deep sequencing normalized with unique cDNA molecular identifiers, the study measured how TCR beta repertoire diversity changes with age. For two donors (one aged 18 to 29 and one aged 80 or older), the study analyzed two additional independent replicas of 1 million unique cDNA reads from the same blood draw. General conclusions and limits of the study: There was a strong correlation between observed TCR beta diversity and the percentage of naive T cells measured by flow cytometry. Observed TCR beta diversity per million T cells fell roughly linearly with age, and a significant reduction was already apparent by age around 44. Estimates of total diversity based on one million sequenced T cells were regarded as lower bounds and as underestimates. Compared with the aged group, the long-lived group had more naive CD4+ T cells, fewer expanded clones and increased TCR diversity, suggesting age selection. Donor CMV infection status was unknown, potentially confounding age-related changes in expanded clonotypes. Since profiling was done on bulk unsorted PBMCs, naive and antigen-experienced compartments could not be conclusively compared.

On this clonotype: Its antigen specificity is not known. No much larger clonotype is one base removed from it; base qualities were not supplied.

The receptor library was made with 5' RACE. TCRdb names Illumina HiSeq 2500 as the instrument used. A second PCR of roughly 6 to 11 cycles was run with a J-beta primer mix and a sample-barcoded 5' primer. Each TCR beta cDNA molecule received a unique molecular identifier from a template-switch 5' adaptor carrying 12 random nucleotides. Each sample yielded at least 3 million CDR3-containing paired-end reads. First-strand cDNA synthesis was performed from all RNA using the Mint cDNA synthesis kit, with priming by a TRBC-specific oligonucleotide. Following uracil-DNA glycosylase treatment, a first 18-cycle PCR with universal primers M1SS and BC2_uni_R was performed on all cDNA. The study's processing was this. For normalization, 1 million high-quality reads, each with a distinct molecular identifier, were randomly selected from each sample. Reads sharing molecular identifiers were discarded rather than binned into consensus sequences. MiTCR, with a Q25 quality threshold and the strictest error-elimination algorithm, was used for CDR3 identification, clonotype clustering and error correction. Lower-bound total TCR beta diversity was estimated with a nonparametric unseen species model using Euler transformation. TCRdb passed the public sequencing reads through fastp at Q25 and MiXCR, retaining productive beta sequences. Rows with one shared CDR3 protein collapse into an entry with the most common genes and DNA. What appears here as the V and J calls and clone size reflects TCRdb's work, not the paper's. This sample is represented by about 2 million distinct CDR3 sequences; roughly 49% of them were singletons. Approximately 2.1% of the sample is in the top ten clones.

At the junction V is shortened by 1 base and J by 7 bases, with 17 bases in between. The germline V gene provides CDR1 SGHTA and CDR2 FQGNSA. Taken from cysteine to phenylalanine, the CDR3 has 15 residues. Of the read, only the CDR3 DNA is kept; its 45 bases are in frame from base 1. The 39 donors, aged roughly 6 to 90 years, were systemically healthy Caucasian individuals from Russia. Around 10 milliliters of peripheral blood were drawn from each donor into EDTA-treated Vacutainer tubes. Ficoll-Paque density-gradient centrifugation was used to isolate PBMCs, with at least 7 million per sample. Trizol reagent was used to extract total RNA from PBMCs, with at least 5 micrograms per sample. Naive CD45RAhigh/CD27high T cell percentages were measured by flow cytometry on a PBMC aliquot from every donor.

The sequence links TRBV7-2 to TRBJ2-7; the D gene remains uncertain. The sequenced material came from blood. The clonotype comes from a woman in her thirties or forties in good health. The CDR3: CASSLGRASYNEQYF. The nucleotides are TGTGCCAGCAGCTTAGGACGGGCCTCCTACAATGAGCAGTACTTC.